Described below is a single T cell receptor (beta chain) sequence and its context. CDR3 length: 15 amino acids. The ends were cut back, 0 bases at V and 4 bases at J, with 12 bases in the middle. The germline V gene encodes CDR1 MGHRA and CDR2 YSYEKL. Profiling relied on immunoSEQ multiplex PCR, and the TCRdb table lists in-frame clones only, not all of them. The sample includes about 130,000 clones, approximately 80% of them seen just once. This entry is derived from a study of blood T cell repertoires in COVID-19. The specimen was peripheral blood. The TCR comes from a woman between 45 and 65 years old with acute or convalescent COVID-19. The rearrangement joins TRBV4-1 to TRBJ1-2; tentatively, D is TRBD1 (5 bases). CDR3 region: CASSQDLKGLYGYTF. The CDR3 DNA reads TGCGCCAGCAGCCAAGATCTTAAGGGGCTCTATGGCTACACCTTC.